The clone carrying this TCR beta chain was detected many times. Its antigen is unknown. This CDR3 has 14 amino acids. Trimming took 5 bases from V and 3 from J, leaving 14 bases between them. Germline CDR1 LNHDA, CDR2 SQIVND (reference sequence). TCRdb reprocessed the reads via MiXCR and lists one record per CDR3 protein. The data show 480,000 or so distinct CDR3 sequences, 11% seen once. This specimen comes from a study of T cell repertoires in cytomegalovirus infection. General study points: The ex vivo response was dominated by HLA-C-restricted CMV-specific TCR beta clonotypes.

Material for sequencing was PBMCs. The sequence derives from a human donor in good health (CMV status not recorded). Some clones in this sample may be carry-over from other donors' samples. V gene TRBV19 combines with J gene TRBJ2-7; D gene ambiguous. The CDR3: CASSPRAFGYEQYF. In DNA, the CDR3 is TGTGCCAGTAGTCCCCGGGCCTTCGGCTACGAGCAGTACTTC.